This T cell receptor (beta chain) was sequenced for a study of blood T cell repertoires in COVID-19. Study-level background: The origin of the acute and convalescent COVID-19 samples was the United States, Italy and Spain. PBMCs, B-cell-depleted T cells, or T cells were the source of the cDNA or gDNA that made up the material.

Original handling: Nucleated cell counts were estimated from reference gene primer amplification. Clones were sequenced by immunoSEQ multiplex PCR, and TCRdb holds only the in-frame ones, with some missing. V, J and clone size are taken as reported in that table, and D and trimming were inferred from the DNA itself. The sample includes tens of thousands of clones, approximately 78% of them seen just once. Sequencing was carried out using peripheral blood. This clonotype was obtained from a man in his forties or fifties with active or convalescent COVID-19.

This CDR3 is CASSPRDRANSPLHF. The DNA for the CDR3 is TGTGCCAGCAGTCCCCGAGACAGGGCTAATTCACCCCTCCACTTT. This chain uses TRBV6-5 with TRBJ1-6; TRBD1 agrees at 7 bases. Germline CDR1 reads MNHEY; CDR2 reads SVGAGI. This CDR3 spans 15 amino acids. Trimming cost V 5 bases and J 6 bases; bases outside gene matches: 7.